This T cell receptor (beta chain) was sequenced during a study of radiotherapy plus CTLA-4 blockade in lung cancer. Study-level findings and limits: Early blood T cell clone dynamics, with interferon-beta, were reported to best predict response.

The CDR3 covers 10 residues. Germline CDR1 and CDR2: LNHDA and SQIVND (reference sequence). V shed 7 bases and J shed 5 bases, with 4 bases lying between them. Profiling relied on immunoSEQ multiplex PCR, and the TCRdb table lists in-frame clones only, not all of them. Of some 94,000 clones listed, about four fifths are singletons. A word on this clone: Its matching antigen is unknown.

This specimen was peripheral blood, taken from a patient treated with radiotherapy plus ipilimumab. This receptor was identified in a human donor with non-small cell lung cancer that progressed on radiotherapy plus ipilimumab. The rearrangement joins TRBV19 to TRBJ2-3; D uncertain. CDR3 sequence: CASIGDTQYF. The CDR3 nucleotides are TGTGCCAGTATTGGAGATACGCAGTATTTT.